This entry lists 16 T cell receptor beta chains sequenced from one sample in a study of T cells in Graves' hyperthyroidism and ophthalmopathy. Regions amplified from RNA transcripts were the TCR beta CDR3 regions. HTBI primers drove first-round RT-PCR of the TCR CDR3. TCRdb re-analysed the multiplex PCR reads in MiXCR, keeping a single row per CDR3 protein. Of a few hundred thousand distinct CDR3 sequences listed, less than 25% are singletons. Source material: blood. The receptors stem from a young man with Graves' hyperthyroidism.

This clonotype has a count of ten or more. V usage is TRBV6-7 and J usage is TRBJ1-5; 12 bases align to TRBD1. TRBV6-7 is noted as an ORF with a role that remains uncertain. V shed 5 bases, J shed 7 bases, and the junction held 6 bases outside the gene matches. This CDR3 has 15 amino acids. CDR3 loop: CASSRDRGLKQPQHF. In DNA form, the CDR3 reads TGTGCCAGCAGTCGGGACAGGGGGCTGAAGCAGCCCCAGCATTTT.

This clonotype was counted many times. The chain joins TRBV28 to TRBJ1-3; a possible D gene is TRBD1 (5 bases). The CDR3 extends over 18 amino acids. The V gene's germline CDR1 is MDHEN and CDR2 SYDVKM. V dropped 3 bases and J dropped 5 bases, with 23 bases sitting between them. The CDR3: CASSLTRRQYWGRNTIYF. CDR3 bases: TGTGCCAGCAGTTTGACCCGGCGTCAATATTGGGGACGAAACACCATATATTTT.

This clonotype was picked up a small number of times. The chain combines TRBV4-2 with TRBJ2-7; the D gene is possibly TRBD1 (6 bases). CDR1 and CDR2 (germline): LGHNA, YNFKEQ. V dropped 1 base and J dropped 5 bases, with 15 bases sitting between them. This CDR3 comprises 15 residues. This CDR3 is CASSQGWQGFDEQYF. In DNA, the CDR3 is TGTGCCAGCAGCCAAGGCTGGCAGGGGTTCGACGAGCAGTACTTC.

This clonotype was seen many times. The rearrangement links TRBV4-1 to TRBJ1-1; tentative D call: TRBD1 (5 bases). The length of the CDR3 is 14 residues. V was clipped by 2 bases and J by 7 bases, with 14 bases between them. Germline loops: CDR1 MGHRA, CDR2 YSYEKL. The CDR3 DNA follows: TGCGCCAGCAGCCAAATTACGGGACGGTATGAAGCTTTCTTT. This encodes CASSQITGRYEAFF.

The genes are TRBV5-1 and TRBJ2-5; 8 bases are a match to TRBD2. The germline gives CDR1 SGHRS, CDR2 YFSETQ. This CDR3 contains 16 residues. Trimming cost V 1 base and J 5 bases; bases outside gene matches: 10. CDR3 in amino acids: CASSLQTGGPGETQYF. The CDR3 DNA sequence: TGCGCCAGCAGCTTGCAGACGGGAGGGCCGGGGGAGACCCAGTACTTC.

This chain's CDR3 is CASSTVTGSGELFF. CDR3 DNA sequence: TGTGCCAGCAGCACTGTTACGGGGTCCGGGGAGCTGTTTTTT. The J gene is TRBJ2-2, the V gene TRBV27; tentative D call: TRBD2 (5 bases). Per the germline V gene, CDR1 is MNHEY and CDR2 is SMNVEV (reference sequence). V shed 6 bases and J shed 6 bases, with 14 bases lying between them. The CDR3 consists of 14 residues.

There are a few counts of this clonotype. This rearrangement joins TRBV4-1 to TRBJ1-5; unclear D gene. The CDR3 consists of 16 residues. Germline CDR1 reads MGHRA; CDR2 reads YSYEKL. Trimming took 1 base from V and 2 from J, leaving 12 bases between them. The CDR3 DNA is TGCGCCAGCAGCCAAGGAGAAACGTCAGGCAATCAGCCCCAGCATTTT. Translating it yields CASSQGETSGNQPQHF.

In this sample, this clonotype turned up many times. The chain links TRBV12-3 or TRBV12-4 to TRBJ2-2; TRBD2 matches at 14 bases. This CDR3 contains 18 residues. V shed 3 bases, J shed 0 bases, and the junction held 3 bases outside the gene matches. CDR3 residues: CASSLVGLAGANTGELFF. CDR3 DNA sequence: TGTGCCAGCAGTTTGGTGGGACTAGCGGGAGCGAACACCGGGGAGCTGTTTTTT.

The rearrangement links TRBV3-1 to TRBJ2-7; D tentatively fits TRBD1 or TRBD2 (5 bases each). The V gene's germline CDR1 is LGHDT and CDR2 YNNKEL (reference sequence). This CDR3 has 13 residues. Trimming removed 8 bases at V and 1 base at J, with 12 bases between. CDR3 nucleotide sequence: TGTGCCAGCCGGGGCGCGGCGTCCTACGAGCAGTACTTC. Its protein is CASRGAASYEQYF.

The genes are TRBV7-2 and TRBJ2-5; D unresolved. This CDR3 region has 17 residues. CDR1 is SGHTA and CDR2 is FQGNSA in the germline V gene. V was shortened by 1 base and J by 2 bases, with 17 bases between the two germline ends. CDR3 in amino acids: CASSLGWLGSSQETQYF. The CDR3 DNA is TGTGCCAGCAGCTTAGGCTGGTTGGGCAGTTCTCAAGAGACCCAGTACTTC.

This clonotype has at least ten counts. The chain combines TRBV6-1 with TRBJ2-7; D is ambiguous. Germline CDR1 MNHNS, CDR2 SASEGT. CDR3 length: 15 amino acids. Trimming pared 6 bases from V and 3 bases from J, leaving 18 bases between. CDR3 protein: CASRLTGAPLYEQYF. CDR3 bases: TGTGCCAGCAGGCTAACCGGCGCTCCCCTCTACGAGCAGTACTTC.

This rearrangement joins TRBV6-5 to TRBJ1-2, with TRBD1 identical over 10 bases. The germline V gene encodes CDR1 MNHEY and CDR2 SVGAGI. This CDR3 is built from 15 residues. J gave up 5 bases and V 0 bases, and 3 bases lay outside the gene matches. In DNA form, the CDR3 reads TGTGCCAGCAGTTACTCGAGGACAGGGGGTTATGGCTACACCTTC. It translates to CASSYSRTGGYGYTF.

In its sample, this clonotype was seen a few times. A much larger clone differs by one base, so this may be a read error. The chain combines TRBV20-1 with TRBJ1-5; 11 nucleotides line up with TRBD1. Trimming cost V 7 bases and J 5 bases; bases outside gene matches: 10. The CDR3 has 15 amino acids. CDR1 is DFQATT and CDR2 is SNEGSKA in the germline V gene (reference sequence). The CDR3 DNA sequence: TGCAGTGTTGAGGACAGGGGGCACGGCTATCAGCCCCAGCATTTT. Its translation is CSVEDRGHGYQPQHF.

This clonotype was counted a few times. The chain couples TRBV19 to TRBJ1-1, with a tentative D call TRBD1 (5 bases). In germline, CDR1 is LNHDA, CDR2 SQIVND (reference sequence). V was clipped by 1 base and J by 5 bases, with 14 bases between them. CDR3 length: 15 residues. CDR3 loop: CASSIAAGVETEAFF. The CDR3 bases are TGTGCCAGTAGTATAGCCGCGGGGGTGGAGACTGAAGCTTTCTTT.

This clonotype came up many times. The chain couples TRBV20-1 to TRBJ2-7, with 9 nucleotides matching TRBD2. The CDR3 covers 15 residues. Germline trimming cut 0 bases from V and 2 bases from J; bases unmatched to any gene: 5. Germline CDR1 DFQATT, CDR2 SNEGSKA (reference sequence). This CDR3 is CSARDWGLATYEQYF. The CDR3 DNA follows: TGCAGTGCTAGAGATTGGGGACTAGCTACCTACGAGCAGTACTTC.

This clonotype occurred a few times. The chain couples TRBV27 to TRBJ1-5, with D maybe TRBD1 (5 bases). The CDR3 extends over 16 amino acids. Germline lookup yields CDR1 MNHEY and CDR2 SMNVEV (reference sequence). The ends were cut back, 6 bases at V and 7 bases at J, with 22 bases in the middle. DNA for the CDR3: TGTGCCAGCAGCCTCACGGGGAGGGGAATCAGGCAGCCCCAGCATTTT. Translated, it gives CASSLTGRGIRQPQHF.